This T cell receptor (beta chain) was sequenced for a study of cytomegalovirus exposure and HLA in healthy donors. Study background: An analysis done earlier identified about 120 million unique TCR beta sequences from about 179 million T cells.

The V gene's germline CDR1 is MNHEY and CDR2 SVGAGI. The CDR3 totals 11 residues. V dropped 7 bases and J dropped 8 bases, with 11 bases sitting between them. The study ran its PCR with 60 Vbeta and 13 Jbeta primers. Assay used: immunoSEQ multiplex PCR; TCRdb lists only in-frame clones, some missing. The sample lists around 130,000 clones, around four fifths seen once, with more than 1.5% in the top ten. This sequence joins TRBV6-5 and TRBJ1-2, with D unclear. The receptor was isolated from a man in his forties in good health and CMV-seronegative. The sequenced material came from PBMCs. This CDR3 reads CASTGGFGYTF. The CDR3 region has the DNA TGTGCCAGCACCGGAGGTTTCGGCTACACCTTC.